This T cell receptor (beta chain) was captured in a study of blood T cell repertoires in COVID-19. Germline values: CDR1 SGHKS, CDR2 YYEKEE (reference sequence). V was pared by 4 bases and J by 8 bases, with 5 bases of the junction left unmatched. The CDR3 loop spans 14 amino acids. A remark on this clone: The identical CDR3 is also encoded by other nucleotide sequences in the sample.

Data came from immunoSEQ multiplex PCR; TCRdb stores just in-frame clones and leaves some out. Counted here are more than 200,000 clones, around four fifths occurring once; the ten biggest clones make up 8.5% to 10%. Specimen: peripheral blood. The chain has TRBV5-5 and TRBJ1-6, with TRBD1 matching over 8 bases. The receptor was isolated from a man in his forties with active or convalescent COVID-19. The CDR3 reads CASSPGQGYSPLHF. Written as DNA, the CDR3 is TGTGCCAGCAGCCCAGGACAGGGTTATTCACCCCTCCACTTT.